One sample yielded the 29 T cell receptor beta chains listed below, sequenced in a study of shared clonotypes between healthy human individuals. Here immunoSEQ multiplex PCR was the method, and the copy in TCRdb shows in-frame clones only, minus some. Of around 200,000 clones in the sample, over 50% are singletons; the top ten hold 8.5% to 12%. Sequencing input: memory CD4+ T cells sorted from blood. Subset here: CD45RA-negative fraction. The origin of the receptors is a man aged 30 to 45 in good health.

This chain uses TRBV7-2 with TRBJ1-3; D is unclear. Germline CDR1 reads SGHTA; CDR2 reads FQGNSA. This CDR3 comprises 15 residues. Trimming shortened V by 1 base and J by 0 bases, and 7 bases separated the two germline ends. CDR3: CASSLGRRSGNTIYF. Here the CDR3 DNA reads TGTGCCAGCAGCTTAGGCAGACGCTCTGGAAACACCATATATTTT.

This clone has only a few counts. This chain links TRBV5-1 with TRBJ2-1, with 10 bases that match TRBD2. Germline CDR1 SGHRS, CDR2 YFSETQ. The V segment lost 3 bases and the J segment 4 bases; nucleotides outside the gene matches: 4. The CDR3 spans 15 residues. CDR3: CASSYTSGTYNEQFF. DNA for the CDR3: TGCGCCAGCAGCTACACTAGCGGGACTTACAATGAGCAGTTCTTC.

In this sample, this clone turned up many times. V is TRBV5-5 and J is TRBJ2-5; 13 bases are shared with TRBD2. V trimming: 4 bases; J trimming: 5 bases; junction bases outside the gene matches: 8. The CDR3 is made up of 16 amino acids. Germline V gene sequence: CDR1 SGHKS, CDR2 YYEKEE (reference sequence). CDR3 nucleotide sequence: TGTGCCAGCAGCCCCGGACTAGCGGGAGATTCTGAGACCCAGTACTTC. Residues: CASSPGLAGDSETQYF. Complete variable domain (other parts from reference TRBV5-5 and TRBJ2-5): DAGVTQSPTHLIKTRGQQVTLRCSPISGHKSVSWYQQVLGQGPQFIFQYYEKEERGRGNFPDRFSARQFPNYSSELNVNALLLGDSALYLCASSPGLAGDSETQYFGPGTRLLVL.

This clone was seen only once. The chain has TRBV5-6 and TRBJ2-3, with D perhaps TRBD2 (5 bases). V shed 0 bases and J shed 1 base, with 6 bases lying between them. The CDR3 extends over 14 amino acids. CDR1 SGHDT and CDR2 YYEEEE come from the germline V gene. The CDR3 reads CASSLGGGTDTQYF. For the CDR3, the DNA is TGTGCCAGCAGCTTGGGGGGAGGCACAGATACGCAGTATTTT. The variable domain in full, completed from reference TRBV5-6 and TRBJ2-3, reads DAGVTQSPTHLIKTRGQQVTLRCSPKSGHDTVSWYQQALGQGPQFIFQYYEEEERQRGNFPDRFSGHQFPNYSSELNVNALLLGDSALYLCASSLGGGTDTQYFGPGTRLTVL.

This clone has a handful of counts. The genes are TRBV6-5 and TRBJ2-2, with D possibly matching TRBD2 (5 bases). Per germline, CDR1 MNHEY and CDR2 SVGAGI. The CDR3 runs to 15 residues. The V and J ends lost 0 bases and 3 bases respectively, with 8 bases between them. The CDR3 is CASSYSRAHTGELFF. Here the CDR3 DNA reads TGTGCCAGCAGTTACTCGCGGGCACACACCGGGGAGCTGTTTTTT.

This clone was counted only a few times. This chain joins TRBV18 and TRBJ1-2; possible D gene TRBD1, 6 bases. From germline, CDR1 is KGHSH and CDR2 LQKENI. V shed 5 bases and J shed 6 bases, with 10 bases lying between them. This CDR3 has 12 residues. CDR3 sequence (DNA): TGTGCCAGCTCAGGGGGCTCCGATGGCTACACCTTC. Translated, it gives CASSGGSDGYTF.

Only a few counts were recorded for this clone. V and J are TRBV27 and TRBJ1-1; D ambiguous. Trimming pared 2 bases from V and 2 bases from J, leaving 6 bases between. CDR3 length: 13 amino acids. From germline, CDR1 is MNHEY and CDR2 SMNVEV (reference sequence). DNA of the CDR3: TGTGCCAGCAGTTTAGAGGTAAACACTGAAGCTTTCTTT. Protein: CASSLEVNTEAFF.

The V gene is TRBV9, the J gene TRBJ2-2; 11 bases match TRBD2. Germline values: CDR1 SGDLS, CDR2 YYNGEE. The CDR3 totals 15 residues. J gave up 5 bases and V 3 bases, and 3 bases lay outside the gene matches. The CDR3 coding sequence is TGTGCCAGCAGCGGACTAGCGGGATTTACCGGGGAGCTGTTTTTT. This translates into CASSGLAGFTGELFF.

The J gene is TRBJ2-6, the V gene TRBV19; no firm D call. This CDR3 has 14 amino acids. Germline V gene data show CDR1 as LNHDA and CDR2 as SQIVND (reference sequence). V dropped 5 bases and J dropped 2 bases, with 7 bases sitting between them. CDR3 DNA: TGTGCCAGTAGTGCCCCCCCTGGGGCCAACGTCCTGACTTTC. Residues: CASSAPPGANVLTF.

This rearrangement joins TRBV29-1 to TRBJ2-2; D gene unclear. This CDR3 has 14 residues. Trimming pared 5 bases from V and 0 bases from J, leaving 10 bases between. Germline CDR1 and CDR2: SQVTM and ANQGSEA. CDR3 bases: TGCAGCGTTCACCAACGCTCGAACACCGGGGAGCTGTTTTTT. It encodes CSVHQRSNTGELFF.

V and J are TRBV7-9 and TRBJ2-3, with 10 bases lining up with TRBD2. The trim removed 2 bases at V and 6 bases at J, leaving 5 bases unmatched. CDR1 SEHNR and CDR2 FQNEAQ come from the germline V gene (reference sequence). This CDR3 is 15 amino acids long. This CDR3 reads CASSLFASGGDTQYF. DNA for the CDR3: TGTGCCAGCAGCTTATTTGCTAGCGGGGGCGATACGCAGTATTTT.

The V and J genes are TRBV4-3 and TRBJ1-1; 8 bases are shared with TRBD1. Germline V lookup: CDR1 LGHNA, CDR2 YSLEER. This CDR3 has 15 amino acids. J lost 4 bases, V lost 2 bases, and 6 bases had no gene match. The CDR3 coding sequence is TGCGCCAGCAGCCAATCCCCAACAGGGGGCACTGAAGCTTTCTTT. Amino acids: CASSQSPTGGTEAFF.

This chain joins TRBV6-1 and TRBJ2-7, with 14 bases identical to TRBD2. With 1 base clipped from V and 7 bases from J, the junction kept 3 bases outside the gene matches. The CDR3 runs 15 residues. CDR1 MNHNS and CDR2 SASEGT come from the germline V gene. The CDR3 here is CASSEVRTSGREQYF. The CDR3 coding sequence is TGTGCCAGCAGTGAAGTTCGGACTAGCGGGAGGGAGCAGTACTTC.

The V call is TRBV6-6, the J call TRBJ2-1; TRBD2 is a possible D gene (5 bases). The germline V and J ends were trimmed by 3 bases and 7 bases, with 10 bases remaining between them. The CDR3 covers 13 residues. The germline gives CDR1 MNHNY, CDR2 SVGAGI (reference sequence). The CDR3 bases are TGTGCCAGCAGTTATTTTAGGGAGAATGAGCAGTTCTTC. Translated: CASSYFRENEQFF.

The CDR3: CASSLAGVGDTQYF. The CDR3 nucleotides read TGCGCCAGCAGTTTAGCGGGAGTGGGTGATACGCAGTATTTT. The gene calls are TRBV10-1 and TRBJ2-3, with 9 bases identical to TRBD2. Germline-derived CDR1 and CDR2 are WNHNN and SYGVQD (reference sequence). Losses at the gene ends were 5 bases for V and 6 bases for J; bases not matched to a gene: 6. The CDR3 has 14 residues.

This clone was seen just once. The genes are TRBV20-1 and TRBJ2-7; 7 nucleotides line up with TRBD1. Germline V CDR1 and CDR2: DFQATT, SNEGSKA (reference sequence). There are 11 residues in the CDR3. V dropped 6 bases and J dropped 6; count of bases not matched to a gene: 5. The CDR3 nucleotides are TGCAGTGCCAGGGGGAGCGTCGAGCAGTACTTC. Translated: CSARGSVEQYF.

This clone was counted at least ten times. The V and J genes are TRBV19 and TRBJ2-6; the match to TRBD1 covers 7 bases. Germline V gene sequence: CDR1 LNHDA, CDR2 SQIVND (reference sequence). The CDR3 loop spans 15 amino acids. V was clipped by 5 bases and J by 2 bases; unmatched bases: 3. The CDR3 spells CASSLDRAGANVLTF. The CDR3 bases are TGTGCCAGTAGTCTCGACAGGGCTGGGGCCAACGTCCTGACTTTC.

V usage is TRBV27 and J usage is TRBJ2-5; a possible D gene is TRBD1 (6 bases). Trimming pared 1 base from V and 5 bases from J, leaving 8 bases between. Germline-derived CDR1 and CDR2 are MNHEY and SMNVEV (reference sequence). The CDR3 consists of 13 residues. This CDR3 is CASSLYRAETQYF. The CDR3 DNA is TGTGCCAGCAGTTTATACAGGGCGGAGACCCAGTACTTC.

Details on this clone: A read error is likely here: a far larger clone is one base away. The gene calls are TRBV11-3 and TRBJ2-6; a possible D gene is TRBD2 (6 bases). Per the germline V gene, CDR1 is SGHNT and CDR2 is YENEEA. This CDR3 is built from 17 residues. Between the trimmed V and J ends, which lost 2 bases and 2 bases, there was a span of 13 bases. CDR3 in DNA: TGTGCCAGCAGCTTAAGTGCAGGAGGGGCTGGGGCCAACGTCCTGACTTTC. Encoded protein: CASSLSAGGAGANVLTF.

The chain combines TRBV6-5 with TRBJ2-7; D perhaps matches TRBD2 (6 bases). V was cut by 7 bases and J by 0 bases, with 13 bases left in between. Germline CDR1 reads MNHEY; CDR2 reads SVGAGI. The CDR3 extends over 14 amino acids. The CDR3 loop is CASISGGHSYEQYF. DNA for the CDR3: TGTGCCAGCATCTCCGGGGGTCACTCCTACGAGCAGTACTTC.

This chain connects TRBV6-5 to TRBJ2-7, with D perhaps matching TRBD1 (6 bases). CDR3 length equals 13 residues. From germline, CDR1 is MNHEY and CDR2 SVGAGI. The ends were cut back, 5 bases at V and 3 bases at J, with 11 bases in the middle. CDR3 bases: TGTGCCAGCAGTATCGGGACATTCTACGAGCAGTACTTC. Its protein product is CASSIGTFYEQYF.

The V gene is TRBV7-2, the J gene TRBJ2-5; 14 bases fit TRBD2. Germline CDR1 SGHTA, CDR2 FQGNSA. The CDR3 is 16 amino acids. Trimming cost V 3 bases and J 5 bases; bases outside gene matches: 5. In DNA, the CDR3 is TGTGCCAGCAGCTTGGGGACTAGCGGGAGTATGGAGACCCAGTACTTC. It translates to CASSLGTSGSMETQYF.

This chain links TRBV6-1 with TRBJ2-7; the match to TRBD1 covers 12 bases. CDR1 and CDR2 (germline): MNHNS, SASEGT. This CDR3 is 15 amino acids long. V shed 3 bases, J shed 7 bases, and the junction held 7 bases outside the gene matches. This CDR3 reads CASSDSGQGAREQYF. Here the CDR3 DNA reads TGTGCCAGCAGTGACTCGGGACAGGGGGCAAGGGAGCAGTACTTC.

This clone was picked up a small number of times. CDR3 nucleotides: TGTGCCAGCGTCAGGAACAGGTTAACCGGGGAGCTGTTTTTT. Its translation: CASVRNRLTGELFF. The J gene is TRBJ2-2, the V gene TRBV2; possibly TRBD1 for D (5 bases). The CDR3 has 14 residues. CDR1 and CDR2 (germline): SNHLY, FYNNEI. V lost 8 bases, J lost 5 bases, and 15 bases lay in between.

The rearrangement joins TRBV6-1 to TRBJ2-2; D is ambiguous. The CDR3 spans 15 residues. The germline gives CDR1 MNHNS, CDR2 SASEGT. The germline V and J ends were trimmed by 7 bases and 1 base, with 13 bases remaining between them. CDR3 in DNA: TGTGCCAGCACTCGGATTCTAAGGAACACCGGGGAGCTGTTTTTT. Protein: CASTRILRNTGELFF.

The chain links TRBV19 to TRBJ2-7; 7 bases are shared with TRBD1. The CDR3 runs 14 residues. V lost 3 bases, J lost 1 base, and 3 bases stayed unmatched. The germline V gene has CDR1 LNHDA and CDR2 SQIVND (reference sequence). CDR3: CASSMAGGSYEQYF. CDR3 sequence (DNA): TGTGCCAGTAGTATGGCAGGGGGTTCCTACGAGCAGTACTTC. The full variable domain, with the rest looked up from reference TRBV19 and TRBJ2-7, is DGGITQSPKYLFRKEGQNVTLSCEQNLNHDAMYWYRQDPGQGLRLIYYSQIVNDFQKGDIAEGYSVSREKKESFPLTVTSAQKNPTAFYLCASSMAGGSYEQYFGPGTRLTVT.

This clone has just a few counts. The CDR3 reads CASSPIFSGNTIYF. The DNA for the CDR3 is TGTGCCAGCTCACCAATCTTCTCTGGAAACACCATATATTTT. The rearrangement links TRBV18 to TRBJ1-3; no clear D gene. CDR3 length: 14 residues. From germline, CDR1 is KGHSH and CDR2 LQKENI. Trimming pared 2 bases from V and 0 bases from J, leaving 5 bases between. Full variable domain (missing parts from reference TRBV18 and TRBJ1-3): NAGVMQNPRHLVRRRGQEARLRCSPMKGHSHVYWYRQLPEEGLKFMVYLQKENIIDESGMPKERFSAEFPKEGPSILRIQQVVRGDSAAYFCASSPIFSGNTIYFGEGSWLTVV.

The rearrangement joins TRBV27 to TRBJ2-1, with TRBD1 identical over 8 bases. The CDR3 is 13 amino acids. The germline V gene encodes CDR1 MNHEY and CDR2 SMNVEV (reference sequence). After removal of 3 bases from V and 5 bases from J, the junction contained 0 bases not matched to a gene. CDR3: CASSLDRDNEQFF. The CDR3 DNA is TGTGCCAGCAGTTTGGACAGGGACAATGAGCAGTTCTTC.

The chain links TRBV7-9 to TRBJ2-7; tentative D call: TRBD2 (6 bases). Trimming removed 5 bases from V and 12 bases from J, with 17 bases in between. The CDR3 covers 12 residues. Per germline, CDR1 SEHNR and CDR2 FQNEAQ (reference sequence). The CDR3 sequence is CASSPGGVSGYF. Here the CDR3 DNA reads TGTGCCAGCAGCCCCGGGGGAGTCTCGGGGTACTTC. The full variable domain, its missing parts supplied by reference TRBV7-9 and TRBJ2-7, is DTGVSQNPRHKITKRGQNVTFRCDPISEHNRLYWYRQTLGQGPEFLTYFQNEAQLEKSRLLSDRFSAERPKGSFSTLEIQRTEQGDSAMYLCASSPGGVSGYFGPGTRLTVT.